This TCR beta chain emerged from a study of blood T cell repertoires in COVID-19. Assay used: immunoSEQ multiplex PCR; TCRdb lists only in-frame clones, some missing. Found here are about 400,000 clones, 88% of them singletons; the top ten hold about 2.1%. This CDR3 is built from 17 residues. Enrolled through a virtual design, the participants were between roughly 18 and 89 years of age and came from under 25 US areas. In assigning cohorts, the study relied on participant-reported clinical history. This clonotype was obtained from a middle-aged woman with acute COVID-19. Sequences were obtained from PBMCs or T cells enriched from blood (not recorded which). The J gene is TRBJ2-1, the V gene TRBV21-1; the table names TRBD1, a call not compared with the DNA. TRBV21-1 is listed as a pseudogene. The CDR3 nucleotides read TGTGCCAGCAGCAAAAGGGGTTCGAAGCTGGGGAACAATGAGCAGTTCTTC. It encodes CASSKRGSKLGNNEQFF.